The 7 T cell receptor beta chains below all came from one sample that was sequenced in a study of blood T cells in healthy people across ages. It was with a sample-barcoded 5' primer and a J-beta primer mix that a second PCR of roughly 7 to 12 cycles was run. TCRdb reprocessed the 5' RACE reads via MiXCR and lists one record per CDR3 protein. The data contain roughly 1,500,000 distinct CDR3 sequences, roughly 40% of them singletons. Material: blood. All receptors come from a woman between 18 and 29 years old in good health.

The CDR3 here is CATSDGLAGGLEQYF. The CDR3 nucleotides read TGTGCCACCAGTGACGGGCTAGCGGGGGGTCTAGAGCAGTACTTC. This rearrangement joins TRBV24-1 to TRBJ2-5; 11 bases map to TRBD2. This CDR3 contains 15 residues. The germline V gene encodes CDR1 KGHDR and CDR2 SFDVKD. V was clipped by 4 bases and J by 11 bases; unmatched bases: 11.

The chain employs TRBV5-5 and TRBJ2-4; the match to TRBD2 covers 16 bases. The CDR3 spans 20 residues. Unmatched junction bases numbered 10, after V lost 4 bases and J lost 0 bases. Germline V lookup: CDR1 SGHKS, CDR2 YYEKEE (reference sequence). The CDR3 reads CASSPQPGLAGGIAKNIQYF. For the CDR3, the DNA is TGTGCCAGCAGCCCCCAACCGGGACTAGCGGGGGGGATAGCCAAAAACATTCAGTACTTC.

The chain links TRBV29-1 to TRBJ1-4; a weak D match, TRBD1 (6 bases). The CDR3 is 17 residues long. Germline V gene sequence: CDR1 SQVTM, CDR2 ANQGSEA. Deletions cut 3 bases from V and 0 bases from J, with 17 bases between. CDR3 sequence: CSVELRGHETTNEKLFF. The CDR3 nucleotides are TGCAGCGTTGAGTTAAGGGGACACGAAACAACTAATGAAAAACTGTTTTTT. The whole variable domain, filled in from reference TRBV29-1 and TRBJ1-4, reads SAVISQKPSRDICQRGTSLTIQCQVDSQVTMMFWYRQQPGQSLTLIATANQGSEATYESGFVIDKFPISRPNLTFSTLTVSNMSPEDSSIYLCSVELRGHETTNEKLFFGSGTQLSVL.

CDR3 nucleotides: TGTGCCAGCATCCGGACCGACGAAGCTTTCTTT. Translated: CASIRTDEAFF. This sequence joins TRBV12-3 or TRBV12-4 and TRBJ1-1; no reliable D call. The germline V and J ends were trimmed by 7 bases and 8 bases, with 11 bases remaining between them. CDR3 length: 11 residues.

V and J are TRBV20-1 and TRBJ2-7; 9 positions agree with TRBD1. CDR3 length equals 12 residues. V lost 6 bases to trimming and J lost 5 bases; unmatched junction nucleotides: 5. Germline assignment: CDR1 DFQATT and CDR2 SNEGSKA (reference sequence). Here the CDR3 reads CSATDRGDEQYF. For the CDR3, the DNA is TGCAGTGCCACGGACAGGGGAGACGAGCAGTACTTC.

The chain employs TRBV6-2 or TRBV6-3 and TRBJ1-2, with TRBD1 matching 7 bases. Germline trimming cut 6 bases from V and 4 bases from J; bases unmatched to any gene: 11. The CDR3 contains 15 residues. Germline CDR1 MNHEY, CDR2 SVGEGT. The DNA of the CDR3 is TGTGCCAGCAGACCCCAAGGACAGGCGAGCTATGGCTACACCTTC. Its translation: CASRPQGQASYGYTF.

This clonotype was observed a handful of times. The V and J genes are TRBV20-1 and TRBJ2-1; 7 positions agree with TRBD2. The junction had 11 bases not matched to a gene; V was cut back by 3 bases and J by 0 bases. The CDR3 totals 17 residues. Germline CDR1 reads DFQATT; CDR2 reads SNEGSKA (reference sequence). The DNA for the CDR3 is TGCAGTGCTAGGAGTCTAGCGGCCTCGAGCTCCTACAATGAGCAGTTCTTC. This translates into CSARSLAASSSYNEQFF.